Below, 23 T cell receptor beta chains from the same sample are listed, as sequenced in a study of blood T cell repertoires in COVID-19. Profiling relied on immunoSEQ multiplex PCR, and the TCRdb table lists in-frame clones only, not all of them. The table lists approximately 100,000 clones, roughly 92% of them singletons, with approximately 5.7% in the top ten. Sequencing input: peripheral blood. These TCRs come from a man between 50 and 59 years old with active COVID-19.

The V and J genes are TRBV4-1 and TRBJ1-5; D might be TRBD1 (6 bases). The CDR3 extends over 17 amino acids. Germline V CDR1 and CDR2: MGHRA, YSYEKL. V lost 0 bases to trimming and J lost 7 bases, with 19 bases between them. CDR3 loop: CASSQDPDRAVSQPQHF. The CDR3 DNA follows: TGCGCCAGCAGCCAAGATCCGGACAGAGCTGTTTCCCAGCCCCAGCATTTT.

CDR3 loop: CASSTLAGRPQKETQYF. The DNA for the CDR3 is TGTGCCAGTAGTACCCTGGCGGGGCGTCCCCAAAAAGAGACCCAGTACTTC. The chain employs TRBV19 and TRBJ2-5; weak D call: TRBD2 (6 bases). Trimming pared 4 bases from V and 3 bases from J, leaving 21 bases between. The germline gives CDR1 LNHDA, CDR2 SQIVND (reference sequence). This CDR3 has 17 amino acids.

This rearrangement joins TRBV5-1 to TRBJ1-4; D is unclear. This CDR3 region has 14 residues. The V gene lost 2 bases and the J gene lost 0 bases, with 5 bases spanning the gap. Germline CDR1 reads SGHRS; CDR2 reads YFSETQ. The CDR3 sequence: CASSFYSTNEKLFF. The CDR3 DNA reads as TGCGCCAGCAGCTTCTATTCAACTAATGAAAAACTGTTTTTT.

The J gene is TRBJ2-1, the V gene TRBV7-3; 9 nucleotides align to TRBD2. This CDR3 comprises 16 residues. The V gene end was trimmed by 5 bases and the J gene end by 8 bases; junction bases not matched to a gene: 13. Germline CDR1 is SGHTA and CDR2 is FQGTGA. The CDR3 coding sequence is TGTGCCAGCAGCCTACTACCTAGCGGGATATCGGATGAGCAGTTCTTC. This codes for CASSLLPSGISDEQFF.

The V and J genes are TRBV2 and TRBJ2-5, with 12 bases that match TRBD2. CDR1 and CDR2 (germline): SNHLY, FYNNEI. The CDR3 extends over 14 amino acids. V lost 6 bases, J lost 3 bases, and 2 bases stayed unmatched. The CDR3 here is CASSRTSGKETQYF. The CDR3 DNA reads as TGTGCCAGCAGCAGGACTAGCGGGAAAGAGACCCAGTACTTC.

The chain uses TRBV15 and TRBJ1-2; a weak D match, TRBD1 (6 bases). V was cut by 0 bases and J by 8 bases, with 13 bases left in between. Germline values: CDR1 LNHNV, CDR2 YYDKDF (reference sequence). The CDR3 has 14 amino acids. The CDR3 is CATSRDGGAKGYTF. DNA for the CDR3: TGTGCCACCAGCAGAGATGGGGGGGCGAAAGGCTACACCTTC.

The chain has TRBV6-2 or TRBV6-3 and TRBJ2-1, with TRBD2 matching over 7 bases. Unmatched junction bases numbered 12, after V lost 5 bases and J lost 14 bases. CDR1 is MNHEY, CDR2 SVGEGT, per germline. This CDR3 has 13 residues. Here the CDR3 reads CASSQPPTSMEFF. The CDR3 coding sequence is TGTGCCAGCAGTCAACCCCCGACTAGCATGGAGTTCTTC.

CDR3 in DNA: TGTGCCAGCAGCATTTCCCGGCGGAGCAATCAGCCCCAGCATTTT. Its protein product is CASSISRRSNQPQHF. The rearrangement joins TRBV21-1 to TRBJ1-5. TRBV21-1 is a pseudogene. CDR3 length: 15 residues.

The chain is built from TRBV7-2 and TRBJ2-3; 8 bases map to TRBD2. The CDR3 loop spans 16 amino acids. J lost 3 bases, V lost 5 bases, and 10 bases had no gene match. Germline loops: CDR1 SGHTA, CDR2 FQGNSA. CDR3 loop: CASSARAGVRTDTQYF. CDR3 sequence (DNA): TGTGCCAGCAGCGCCAGAGCGGGAGTGAGGACAGATACGCAGTATTTT.

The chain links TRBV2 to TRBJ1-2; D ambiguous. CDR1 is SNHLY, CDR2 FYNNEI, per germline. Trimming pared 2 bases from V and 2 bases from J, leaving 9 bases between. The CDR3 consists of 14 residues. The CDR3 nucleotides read TGTGCCAGCAGTGAATCGAGGGTAAACTATGGCTACACCTTC. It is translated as CASSESRVNYGYTF.

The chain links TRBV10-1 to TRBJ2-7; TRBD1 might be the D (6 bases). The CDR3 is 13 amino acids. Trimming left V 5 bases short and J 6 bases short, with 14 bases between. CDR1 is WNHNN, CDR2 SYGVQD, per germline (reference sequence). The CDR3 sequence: CASSLTTGTEQYF. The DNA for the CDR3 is TGCGCCAGCAGTCTGACTACAGGGACCGAGCAGTACTTC.

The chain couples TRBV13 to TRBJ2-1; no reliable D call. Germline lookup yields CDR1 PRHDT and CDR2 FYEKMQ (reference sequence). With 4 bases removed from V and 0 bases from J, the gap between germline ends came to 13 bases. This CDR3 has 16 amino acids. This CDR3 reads CASSSRSIRSYNEQFF. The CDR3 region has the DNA TGTGCCAGCAGCTCCCGGAGTATTCGCTCCTACAATGAGCAGTTCTTC.

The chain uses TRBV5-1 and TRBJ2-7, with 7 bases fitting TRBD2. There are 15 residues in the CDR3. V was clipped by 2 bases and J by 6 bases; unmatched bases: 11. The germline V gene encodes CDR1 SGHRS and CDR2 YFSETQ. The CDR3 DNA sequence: TGCGCCAGCAGCTTTGGGCTAGCGGAGTCGGGCGAGCAGTACTTC. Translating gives CASSFGLAESGEQYF.

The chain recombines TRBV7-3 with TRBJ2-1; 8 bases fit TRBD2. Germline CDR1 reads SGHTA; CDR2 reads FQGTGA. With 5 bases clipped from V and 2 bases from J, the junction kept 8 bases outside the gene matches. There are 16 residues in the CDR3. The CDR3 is CASSPSGSLAYNEQFF. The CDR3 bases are TGTGCCAGCAGCCCGAGCGGGAGTTTGGCCTACAATGAGCAGTTCTTC.

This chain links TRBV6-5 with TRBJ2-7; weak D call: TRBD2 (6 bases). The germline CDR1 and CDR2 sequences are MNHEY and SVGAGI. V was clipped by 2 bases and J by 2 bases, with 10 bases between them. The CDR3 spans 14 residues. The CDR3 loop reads CASSYGGDAYEQYF. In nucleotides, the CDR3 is TGTGCCAGCAGTTACGGAGGGGACGCCTACGAGCAGTACTTC.

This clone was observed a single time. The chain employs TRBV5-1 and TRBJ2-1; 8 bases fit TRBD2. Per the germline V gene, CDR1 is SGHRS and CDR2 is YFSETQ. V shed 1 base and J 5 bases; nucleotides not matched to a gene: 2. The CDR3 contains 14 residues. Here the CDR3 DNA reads TGCGCCAGCAGCTTGAGACTAGCGAACAATGAGCAGTTCTTC. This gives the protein CASSLRLANNEQFF.

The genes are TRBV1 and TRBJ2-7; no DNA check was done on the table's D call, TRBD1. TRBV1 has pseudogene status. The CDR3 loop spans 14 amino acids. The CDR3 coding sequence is TGCACCAGCAGCCCCCGGACACCTAGGCGGGAGCAGTACTTC. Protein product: CTSSPRTPRREQYF.

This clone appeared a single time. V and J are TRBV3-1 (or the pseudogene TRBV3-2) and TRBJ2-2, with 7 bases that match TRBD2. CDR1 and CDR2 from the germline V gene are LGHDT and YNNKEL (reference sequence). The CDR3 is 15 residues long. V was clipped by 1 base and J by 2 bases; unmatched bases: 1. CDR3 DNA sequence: TGTGCCAGCAGCCAAGGCGGGAGAAACACCGGGGAGCTGTTTTTT. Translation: CASSQGGRNTGELFF.

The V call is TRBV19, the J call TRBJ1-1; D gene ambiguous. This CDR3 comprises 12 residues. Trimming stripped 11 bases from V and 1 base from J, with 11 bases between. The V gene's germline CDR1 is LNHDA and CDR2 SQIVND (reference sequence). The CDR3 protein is CAPNPENTEAFF. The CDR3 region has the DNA TGTGCCCCAAACCCAGAGAACACTGAAGCTTTCTTT.

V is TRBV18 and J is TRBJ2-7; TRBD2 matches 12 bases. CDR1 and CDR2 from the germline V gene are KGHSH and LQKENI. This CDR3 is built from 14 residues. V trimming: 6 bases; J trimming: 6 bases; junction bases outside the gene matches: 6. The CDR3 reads CASSASGRGPEQYF. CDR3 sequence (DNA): TGTGCCAGCTCCGCTAGCGGGAGGGGTCCCGAGCAGTACTTC.

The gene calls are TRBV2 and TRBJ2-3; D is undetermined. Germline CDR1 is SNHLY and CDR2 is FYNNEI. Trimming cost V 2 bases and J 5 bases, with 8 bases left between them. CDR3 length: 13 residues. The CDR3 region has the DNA TGTGCCAGCAGTGAATGGCAGTTAGATACGCAGTATTTT. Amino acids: CASSEWQLDTQYF.

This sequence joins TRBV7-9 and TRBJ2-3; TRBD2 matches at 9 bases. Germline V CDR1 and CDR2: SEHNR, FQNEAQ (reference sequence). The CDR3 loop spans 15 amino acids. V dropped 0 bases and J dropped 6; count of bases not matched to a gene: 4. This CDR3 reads CASSLAELAGDTQYF. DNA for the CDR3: TGTGCCAGCAGCTTAGCGGAGCTAGCGGGGGATACGCAGTATTTT.

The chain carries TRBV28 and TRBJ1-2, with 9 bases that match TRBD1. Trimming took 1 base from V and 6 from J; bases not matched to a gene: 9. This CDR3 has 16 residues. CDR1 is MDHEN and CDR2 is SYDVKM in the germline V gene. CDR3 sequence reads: CASSLYIGTGKDGYTF. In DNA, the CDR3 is TGTGCCAGCAGTTTATATATTGGGACAGGGAAGGATGGCTACACCTTC.